The 30 T cell receptor beta chains below come from one sample, sequenced in a study of cytotoxic CD8 clonotypes in ibrutinib-treated CLL. Produced via immunoSEQ multiplex PCR; TCRdb's table is partial and in-frame only. The top ten clones hold about 27% of a sample with around 33,000 clones, approximately 69% of them seen once. The input for sequencing was PBMCs, taken before ibrutinib treatment. Receptors originate from a human donor with chronic lymphocytic leukemia.

This clone was seen a handful of times. This sequence joins TRBV7-8 and TRBJ1-1; D is unclear. The V and J ends lost 2 bases and 1 base respectively, with 8 bases between them. The CDR3 is 14 residues long. Looked up from germline, CDR1 is SGHVS and CDR2 is FQNEAQ. The CDR3 loop reads CASSLTAGNTEAFF. In DNA form, the CDR3 reads TGTGCCAGCAGCTTAACGGCTGGGAACACTGAAGCTTTCTTT.

The chain uses TRBV19 and TRBJ2-2, with D perhaps matching TRBD1 (6 bases). The germline V gene encodes CDR1 LNHDA and CDR2 SQIVND (reference sequence). The V and J ends lost 1 base and 0 bases respectively, with 9 bases between them. There are 16 residues in the CDR3. The CDR3 bases are TGTGCCAGTAGTATAGTTCAGGGGACGAACACCGGGGAGCTGTTTTTT. This encodes CASSIVQGTNTGELFF.

The table lists this clone with a few counts. J is TRBJ2-7 and V is TRBV18; D perhaps matches TRBD2 (6 bases). The V and J ends lost 4 bases and 5 bases respectively, with 12 bases between them. The CDR3 extends over 13 amino acids. CDR1 and CDR2 (germline): KGHSH, LQKENI. The CDR3 DNA reads TGTGCCAGCTCACAATCCGGGAGCGACGAGCAGTACTTC. As protein: CASSQSGSDEQYF.

This clone has just a few counts. V is TRBV19 and J is TRBJ1-2, with D perhaps matching TRBD1 (5 bases). The CDR3 runs to 15 residues. V was cut by 7 bases and J by 7 bases, with 22 bases left in between. CDR1 LNHDA and CDR2 SQIVND come from the germline V gene (reference sequence). CDR3 DNA: TGTGCCAGTACGGTAGCAGGGAATTTACCATCTGGCTACACCTTC. Amino acid sequence: CASTVAGNLPSGYTF.

CDR3 in amino acids: CASSIRGQYEQYF. CDR3 nucleotides: TGTGCCAGCAGCATCCGGGGACAGTACGAGCAGTACTTC. This chain joins TRBV5-6 and TRBJ2-7; 7 bases line up with TRBD1. Germline trimming cut 4 bases from V and 4 bases from J; bases unmatched to any gene: 5. The CDR3 has 13 amino acids. Germline CDR1 and CDR2: SGHDT and YYEEEE.

This clone was detected a few times. The chain couples TRBV7-9 to TRBJ2-1; D perhaps matches TRBD2 (5 bases). The length of the CDR3 is 11 residues. V was cut by 5 bases and J by 6 bases, with 5 bases left in between. Looked up from germline, CDR1 is SEHNR and CDR2 is FQNEAQ (reference sequence). The CDR3 DNA sequence: TGTGCCAGCAGCGAGGGCAATGAGCAGTTCTTC. Amino acid sequence: CASSEGNEQFF.

The chain couples TRBV6-4 to TRBJ1-2; TRBD1 is a possible D gene (6 bases). The length of the CDR3 is 14 residues. Trimming cost V 6 bases and J 4 bases, with 15 bases left between them. CDR1 and CDR2 from the germline V gene are MRHNA and SNTAGT. CDR3 sequence reads: CASRYGGRTYGYTF. In nucleotides, the CDR3 is TGTGCCAGCAGGTACGGGGGGCGGACCTATGGCTACACCTTC.

The rearrangement joins TRBV28 to TRBJ2-3, with 11 positions matching TRBD2. The CDR3 length is 15 residues. V shed 7 bases, J shed 3 bases, and the junction held 6 bases outside the gene matches. Germline V gene lookup returns CDR1 MDHEN and CDR2 SYDVKM. CDR3 sequence: CASMGGTSGTDTQYF. DNA of the CDR3: TGTGCCAGCATGGGCGGGACTAGCGGAACAGATACGCAGTATTTT.

This clone showed up just a few times. The chain couples TRBV21-1 to TRBJ2-3. TRBV21-1 is shown as a pseudogene. The CDR3 totals 16 residues. Written as DNA, the CDR3 is TGTGCCAGCAGAGTACAGGGAGGACCTAGCACAGATACGCAGTATTTT. The encoded protein is CASRVQGGPSTDTQYF.

The rearrangement joins TRBV5-1 to TRBJ1-4, with D tentatively TRBD1 (5 bases). Trimming shortened V by 4 bases and J by 6 bases, and 10 bases separated the two germline ends. Germline V gene lookup returns CDR1 SGHRS and CDR2 YFSETQ. The CDR3 extends over 13 amino acids. In DNA form, the CDR3 reads TGCGCCAGCAGCACGGACATACATGAAAAACTGTTTTTT. It encodes CASSTDIHEKLFF.

V and J are TRBV7-2 and TRBJ2-1; a weak D match, TRBD2 (6 bases). Germline CDR1 SGHTA, CDR2 FQGNSA. The CDR3 totals 13 residues. With 1 base removed from V and 8 bases from J, the gap between germline ends came to 9 bases. CDR3 coding DNA: TGTGCCAGCAGCTTAGGCGGGATGGATGAGCAGTTCTTC. This encodes CASSLGGMDEQFF.

The genes are TRBV7-9 and TRBJ2-2; D is unresolved. V lost 4 bases and J 5 bases, leaving 8 bases between the germline ends. Looked up from germline, CDR1 is SEHNR and CDR2 is FQNEAQ (reference sequence). This CDR3 is built from 13 residues. CDR3 in amino acids: CASSSDGTGELFF. The CDR3 nucleotides read TGTGCCAGCAGCTCGGACGGTACCGGGGAGCTGTTTTTT.

A single count supports this clone. V and J are TRBV7-8 and TRBJ2-3; no firm D call. CDR1 is SGHVS and CDR2 is FQNEAQ in the germline V gene. The CDR3 is made up of 14 amino acids. Trimming left V 3 bases short and J 2 bases short, with 9 bases between. The CDR3 nucleotides are TGTGCCAGCAGCTTTACTGAGTACACAGATACGCAGTATTTT. It yields the protein CASSFTEYTDTQYF.

V and J are TRBV4-3 and TRBJ1-4; no reliable D call. With 2 bases removed from V and 5 bases from J, the gap between germline ends came to 18 bases. CDR3 length: 17 residues. Germline values: CDR1 LGHNA, CDR2 YSLEER. The CDR3 DNA reads TGCGCCAGCAGCCAACACTCAACGAGGAAGCCAAATGAAAAACTGTTTTTT. Translated, it gives CASSQHSTRKPNEKLFF.

This clone is medium-sized. The V gene is TRBV6-5, the J gene TRBJ2-2, with D hard to call. Per the germline V gene, CDR1 is MNHEY and CDR2 is SVGAGI. V shed 2 bases and J shed 2 bases, with 6 bases lying between them. The CDR3 loop spans 14 amino acids. The DNA for the CDR3 is TGTGCCAGCAGTTACGGGCCTAACACCGGGGAGCTGTTTTTT. Translation gives CASSYGPNTGELFF.

This sequence joins TRBV2 and TRBJ2-1; TRBD1 is a possible D gene (6 bases). Germline CDR1 is SNHLY and CDR2 is FYNNEI. With 6 bases removed from V and 2 bases from J, the gap between germline ends came to 17 bases. The CDR3 contains 16 residues. CDR3 region: CASRDTGIFAYNEQFF. The CDR3 bases are TGTGCCAGCAGAGATACAGGGATTTTTGCCTACAATGAGCAGTTCTTC.

This chain links TRBV29-1 with TRBJ2-3; 13 bases are shared with TRBD2. The CDR3 totals 16 residues. Germline V gives CDR1 SQVTM, CDR2 ANQGSEA. The trim removed 6 bases at V and 4 bases at J, leaving 10 bases unmatched. The DNA for the CDR3 is TGCAGCGTCGCCGAAGGACTAGCGGGAGCATCAGATACGCAGTATTTT. This codes for CSVAEGLAGASDTQYF.

The chain links TRBV5-6 to TRBJ2-5; D remains unclear. Between the trimmed V and J ends, which lost 4 bases and 5 bases, there was a span of 6 bases. The CDR3 has 11 residues. Germline lookup yields CDR1 SGHDT and CDR2 YYEEEE. The CDR3 coding sequence is TGTGCCAGCAGCCTCACGGAGACCCAGTACTTC. Its translation is CASSLTETQYF.

The genes are TRBV7-9 and TRBJ1-2, with D maybe TRBD1 (5 bases). The CDR3 extends over 11 amino acids. Germline CDR1 SEHNR, CDR2 FQNEAQ (reference sequence). Trimming removed 7 bases from V and 8 bases from J, with 11 bases in between. The CDR3 here is CASKNRWGYTF. CDR3 nucleotide sequence: TGTGCCAGCAAGAACAGGTGGGGCTACACCTTC.

This chain joins TRBV7-2 and TRBJ2-3, with TRBD2 as a possible D gene (7 bases). The V end lost 4 bases, the J end lost 6 bases, and 20 bases lay between the germline ends. Germline V gene data show CDR1 as SGHTA and CDR2 as FQGNSA. The CDR3 runs to 16 residues. The CDR3 region is CASSSPVGRGYDTQYF. The CDR3, as DNA: TGTGCCAGCAGCTCCCCAGTGGGGAGGGGGTACGATACGCAGTATTTT.

In this sample, this clone turned up a few times. The V gene is TRBV30, the J gene TRBJ1-1; no definite D call. The ends were cut back, 3 bases at V and 1 base at J, with 12 bases in the middle. This CDR3 spans 14 amino acids. Germline CDR1 reads GTSNPN; CDR2 reads SVGIG (reference sequence). The CDR3, as DNA: TGTGCCTGGAGGACGGCACAATCGAACACTGAAGCTTTCTTT. It translates to CAWRTAQSNTEAFF.

The chain has TRBV5-5 and TRBJ2-7; 8 nucleotides align to TRBD1. The trim removed 4 bases at V and 6 bases at J, leaving 21 bases unmatched. The CDR3 has 18 residues. CDR1 is SGHKS and CDR2 is YYEKEE in the germline V gene (reference sequence). This chain's CDR3 is CASSPFLHGGRGPFEQYF. CDR3 nucleotide sequence: TGTGCCAGCAGCCCTTTTCTACATGGGGGCAGGGGGCCTTTCGAGCAGTACTTC.

The rearrangement links TRBV11-2 to TRBJ2-7, with 7 bases aligning to TRBD2. Trimming cost V 2 bases and J 2 bases; bases outside gene matches: 3. Germline V gene lookup returns CDR1 SGHAT and CDR2 FQNNGV. This CDR3 is 14 amino acids long. CDR3 nucleotides: TGTGCCAGCAGCTTACGCGGACTAGCCTACGAGCAGTACTTC. Translation gives CASSLRGLAYEQYF.

This clone is hyperexpanded in the sample. Other DNA sequences within the sample encode an identical CDR3. V is TRBV7-9 and J is TRBJ2-2, with D possibly matching TRBD2 (5 bases). Germline lookup yields CDR1 SEHNR and CDR2 FQNEAQ (reference sequence). The germline V and J ends were trimmed by 1 base and 4 bases, with 7 bases remaining between them. The CDR3 runs to 14 residues. CDR3 sequence: CASSLVGSTGELFF. The CDR3 DNA sequence: TGTGCCAGCAGCTTAGTTGGGAGCACCGGGGAGCTGTTTTTT.

In DNA form, the CDR3 reads TGTGCCATCAGTGAGTCGACGGTCTCTGGAAACACCATATATTTT. It specifies CAISESTVSGNTIYF. The V and J genes are TRBV10-3 and TRBJ1-3; D is undetermined. The CDR3 loop spans 15 amino acids. The V gene's germline CDR1 is ENHRY and CDR2 SYGVKD. Between the trimmed V and J ends, which lost 0 bases and 0 bases, there was a span of 6 bases.

The rearrangement joins TRBV5-1 to TRBJ1-4; a possible D gene is TRBD1 (5 bases). Deletions cut 3 bases from V and 0 bases from J, with 12 bases between. Germline lookup yields CDR1 SGHRS and CDR2 YFSETQ. There are 16 residues in the CDR3. The CDR3 spells CASSSGSLATNEKLFF. CDR3 coding DNA: TGCGCCAGCAGCTCAGGGTCCCTAGCAACTAATGAAAAACTGTTTTTT. Together with reference TRBV5-1 and TRBJ1-4, the CDR3 gives the full variable domain: KAGVTQTPRYLIKTRGQQVTLSCSPISGHRSVSWYQQTPGQGLQFLFEYFSETQRNKGNFPGRFSGRQFSNSRSEMNVSTLELGDSALYLCASSSGSLATNEKLFFGSGTQLSVL.

This sequence joins TRBV27 and TRBJ1-2, with D perhaps TRBD1 (6 bases). The CDR3 has 15 residues. Trimming pared 2 bases from V and 7 bases from J, leaving 17 bases between. Germline CDR1 MNHEY, CDR2 SMNVEV (reference sequence). CDR3 sequence: CASSLTPTGLRGYTF. The CDR3, as DNA: TGTGCCAGCAGTTTAACTCCTACAGGGTTACGTGGCTACACCTTC.

The genes are TRBV13 and TRBJ2-3; 11 nucleotides align to TRBD2. Germline assignment: CDR1 PRHDT and CDR2 FYEKMQ (reference sequence). CDR3 size: 16 residues. With V trimmed by 5 bases and J by 2 bases, 6 bases remained unmatched. The CDR3 reads CASSVAGGLNTDTQYF. The CDR3 region has the DNA TGTGCCAGCAGCGTAGCGGGGGGGCTGAACACAGATACGCAGTATTTT.

The V call is TRBV4-2, the J call TRBJ2-7; 9 nucleotides line up with TRBD1. The junction had 12 bases not matched to a gene; V was cut back by 3 bases and J by 12 bases. Germline-derived CDR1 and CDR2 are LGHNA and YNFKEQ. CDR3 length: 14 amino acids. The CDR3 protein is CASSHPPGQGLLYF. The CDR3 DNA is TGTGCCAGCAGCCACCCTCCGGGACAGGGTCTTCTGTACTTC.

This clone was found a few times. This chain uses TRBV19 with TRBJ2-2; 9 nucleotides align to TRBD1. The CDR3 extends over 15 amino acids. Germline V CDR1 and CDR2: LNHDA, SQIVND (reference sequence). V was pared by 4 bases and J by 4 bases, with 4 bases of the junction left unmatched. CDR3 sequence reads: CASSTGTGSTGELFF. The CDR3, as DNA: TGTGCCAGTAGTACAGGGACAGGGAGCACCGGGGAGCTGTTTTTT. Variable domain in full (rest from reference TRBV19 and TRBJ2-2): DGGITQSPKYLFRKEGQNVTLSCEQNLNHDAMYWYRQDPGQGLRLIYYSQIVNDFQKGDIAEGYSVSREKKESFPLTVTSAQKNPTAFYLCASSTGTGSTGELFFGEGSRLTVL.